The present TCR beta chain was sequenced within a study of T cell responses to AZD1222 COVID-19 vaccine (dated by TCRdb to the early 2020s). About the investigation overall: A total of 233 trial participants underwent TCR sequencing, of whom some 200 had received two doses of AZD1222 and around 25 had received two doses of the MenACWY control vaccine. Trial participants were enrolled by age into 18-55, 56-69 and 70-plus year subgroups, with roughly 160, 29 and 62 TCR-sequenced participants respectively.

The CDR3 regions of human TCRbeta chains were analyzed by immunosequencing. The authors' pipeline ran thus. Repertoire TCRs were checked for matches against a reference library of SARS-CoV-2-specific TCRs that had been generated using the MIRA antigen-specificity platform. Breadth was defined as the fraction of unique TCRs that were SARS-CoV-2-associated, and depth was defined as the fraction of total T cells that were SARS-CoV-2-associated. Using the MIRA data, each spike-specific TCR was assigned both to the spike region to which the TCR was reactive and to a CD4 or CD8 class. Log10-transformed breadth and depth values were compared by one-way ANOVA with Sidak's multiple comparisons tests. The clones in this table, taken by TCRdb from immuneACCESS, are in-frame only. Not every clone is retained; where verified, under half of the shortfall comes from an unresolved V gene, and the cause of the rest is unknown. V, J and clone size were drawn from that table, and D and trimming were deduced from the DNA. The sample includes 200,000 to 250,000 clones, with 94% observed a single time. Of the sample, around 1.5% falls within the top ten clones.

Points on this clone: Its antigen remains undetermined. No clone much larger than this one lies a single base away; base qualities are absent.

The label giving this sample's time point can be read as: about 28 days (+/-7) after the second vaccine dose. This sample's treatment or condition label indicates: meningococcal conjugate vaccine given as trial control. Samples from vaccinated people were obtained from the UK trials COV001 and COV002, which included a single-blind randomized controlled phase 2/3 trial of AZD1222 (ChAdOx1 nCoV-19) in healthy adults. For TCRbeta chain sequencing, PBMC samples from trial participants were taken at day 0 and at day 28 after the second dose. The germline V gene (reference sequence) yields GTSNPN for CDR1 and SVGIG for CDR2. The CDR3 holds 15 amino acids from the cysteine to the phenylalanine. Left in the record is the CDR3 DNA by itself, 45 bases read in frame from the first base. At the junction V is shortened by 2 bases and J by 1 base, with 12 bases in between. Findings and caveats that apply to the study as a whole: Conclusions about previously exposed vaccinees were limited because only six AZD1222 recipients were SARS-CoV-2 seropositive at baseline. The whole spike protein was spanned by vaccine-associated CD4 TCRs, and dominant responses were seen in regions 160-218 and 743-854. Reportedly, almost half of the unique spike-specific TCRs recognized epitopes lying outside the regions that are mutated in the B.1.351 and B.1.1.7 variants. Spike-specific TCR breadth and depth rose significantly after two AZD1222 doses compared with day 0 and with MenACWY recipients. Because no day 14 peak-response samples were available, repertoires were characterized only after the peak T cell response. The 56-69-year group was small, and its depth increase did not reach significance, likely because of low power. Most participants were white British and females outnumbered males, and the authors suggested that clonal diversity may have been underestimated.

The receptor was derived from an adult who received the MenACWY meningococcal vaccine as a control. This chain is built from TRBV30 and TRBJ1-3; the D segment cannot be called with confidence. The sample in question was peripheral blood, obtained 28 days after the second dose of the MenACWY control vaccine. The sequence in DNA is TGTGCCTGGAGTAACGGAATCCTGTCTGGAAACACCATATATTTT. Its coded protein is CAWSNGILSGNTIYF.